One sample yielded the 8 T cell receptor beta chains listed below, sequenced in a study of blood T cell repertoires in COVID-19. Assay used: immunoSEQ multiplex PCR; TCRdb lists only in-frame clones, some missing. This sample carries fewer than 250,000 clones, 80% to 90% of them seen once, and the ten largest clones take 14% to 15%. Sequencing was done on a sample of PBMCs or T cells enriched from blood (not recorded which). The receptor source for this set is a woman between 50 and 59 years old with acute COVID-19.

The genes are TRBV28 and TRBJ2-2; the D gene is possibly TRBD2 (6 bases). This CDR3 has 15 residues. V lost 7 bases and J lost 0, with 12 bases in between. Looked up from germline, CDR1 is MDHEN and CDR2 is SYDVKM. CDR3: CASITTSANTGELFF. CDR3 in DNA: TGTGCCAGCATCACGACTAGTGCGAACACCGGGGAGCTGTTTTTT.

This chain links TRBV5-1 with TRBJ2-3, with 12 bases identical to TRBD2. This CDR3 has 15 residues. Germline CDR1 is SGHRS and CDR2 is YFSETQ. V lost 0 bases, J lost 9 bases, and 5 bases stayed unmatched. CDR3 sequence (DNA): TGCGCCAGCAGCTTGGACCTAGCGGGAGGGAGGACGCAGTATTTT. Translated: CASSLDLAGGRTQYF.

V gene TRBV2 combines with J gene TRBJ2-1; 9 nucleotides line up with TRBD1. The J segment lost 5 bases and the V segment lost 6 bases, leaving 8 bases of the junction unmatched. CDR3 length: 15 amino acids. Per the germline V gene, CDR1 is SNHLY and CDR2 is FYNNEI. As DNA, the CDR3 is TGTGCCAGCAGGCCCGGGACAGGGAGGAACAATGAGCAGTTCTTC. Amino acids: CASRPGTGRNNEQFF.

The chain employs TRBV2 and TRBJ2-7, with a tentative D call TRBD2 (5 bases). The CDR3 runs 15 residues. Germline CDR1 and CDR2: SNHLY and FYNNEI. V lost 4 bases to trimming and J lost 5 bases, with 18 bases between them. This chain's CDR3 is CASSAGPPLGHEQYF. DNA of the CDR3: TGTGCCAGCAGTGCCGGGCCACCACTAGGTCACGAGCAGTACTTC. Complete variable domain (other parts from reference TRBV2 and TRBJ2-7): EPEVTQTPSHQVTQMGQEVILRCVPISNHLYFYWYRQILGQKVEFLVSFYNNEISEKSEIFDDQFSVERPDGSNFTLKIRSTKLEDSAMYFCASSAGPPLGHEQYFGPGTRLTVT.

The chain uses TRBV19 and TRBJ1-2; D gene ambiguous. Trimming shortened V by 3 bases and J by 6 bases, and 20 bases separated the two germline ends. From germline, CDR1 is LNHDA and CDR2 SQIVND (reference sequence). This CDR3 is built from 16 residues. Here the CDR3 DNA reads TGTGCCAGTAGTATTTGGTCGGATAACGAGGAGGATGGCTACACCTTC. Its protein is CASSIWSDNEEDGYTF.

This clone was seen only a few times. The rearrangement links TRBV7-2 to TRBJ2-5; a possible D gene is TRBD1 (6 bases). With 5 bases removed from V and 5 bases from J, the gap between germline ends came to 27 bases. Germline V gives CDR1 SGHTA, CDR2 FQGNSA. This CDR3 spans 18 amino acids. CDR3 residues: CASSPSARGRPRGETQYF. In nucleotides, the CDR3 is TGTGCCAGCAGCCCCTCCGCCCGGGGTCGCCCCAGGGGTGAGACCCAGTACTTC. The entire variable domain, with the rest obtained from reference TRBV7-2 and TRBJ2-5, is as follows: GAGVSQSPSNKVTEKGKDVELRCDPISGHTALYWYRQSLGQGLEFLIYFQGNSAPDKSGLPSDRFSAERTGGSVSTLTIQRTQQEDSAVYLCASSPSARGRPRGETQYFGPGTRLLVL.

The V gene is TRBV3-1 (or the pseudogene TRBV3-2), the J gene TRBJ2-6; perhaps TRBD1 as D (6 bases). This CDR3 has 16 residues. CDR1 and CDR2 (germline): LGHDT, YNNKEL (reference sequence). Trimming took 5 bases from V and 4 from J, leaving 15 bases between them. This CDR3 is CASSARGGKGANVLTF. CDR3 in DNA: TGTGCCAGCAGCGCCCGAGGGGGAAAGGGGGCCAACGTCCTGACTTTC.

This clone was counted once. V and J are TRBV19 and TRBJ2-5; 9 bases agree with TRBD1. Losses at the gene ends were 6 bases for V and 5 bases for J; bases not matched to a gene: 4. Germline V gives CDR1 LNHDA, CDR2 SQIVND (reference sequence). The CDR3 contains 13 residues. The CDR3 loop reads CASRGQGLETQYF. The DNA for the CDR3 is TGTGCCAGTAGGGGACAGGGACTGGAGACCCAGTACTTC.